This T cell receptor (beta chain) was sequenced in a study of cytomegalovirus exposure and HLA in healthy donors (dated 2017 in TCRdb). At the level of the whole study: According to a later analysis, the roughly 130 validation repertoires were produced on the same platform as the roughly 600 repertoires of the first cohort. The study aimed to test whether signatures of past pathogen exposure could be identified by cataloging public T cell receptors. Along with the roughly 670-subject first cohort, a separate validation cohort of over a hundred different subjects was used. High-throughput TCR immunosequencing, statistical association of individual TCRs with disease status, and machine learning were combined to predict cytomegalovirus infection status. Results the study describes overall, beyond this receptor: Of the cluster scores, approximately 95% were above 0 in a later analysis, which found that TCRs clustered in the first cohort also tended to co-occur in the 90 to 150 validation repertoires. A few of the identified cytomegalovirus-associated TCR beta chains were confirmed in vitro to be specific for cytomegalovirus antigens. It was suggested by the authors that the approach could potentially be generalized to other disease states and immunological phenotypes. The study listed approximately 160 TCR beta chains as associated with cytomegalovirus. The classifier was reported to diagnose cytomegalovirus status with high specificity and sensitivity in both the original and validation cohorts. The validation cohort had no HLA typing available for a later analysis, so co-occurrence within that cohort was assessed over all 120 or so repertoires. Most TCR sequences were seen in very few donors, while some public TCRs were found in many individuals.

This clone was detected once. No cognate antigen has been identified for it. No much larger clone exists at a distance of one base, and base qualities are not known. The donors were included in the validation cohort of some 120 subjects, a group kept apart from the approximately 690-subject first cohort. Receptor libraries were prepared by the immunoSEQ multiplex PCR assay. Processing in the source paper ran as follows. To diagnose cytomegalovirus status from the catalog of TCR beta chain sequences, a statistical classification framework was built. TCRdb mirrors the immuneACCESS table, restricted to in-frame sequences. Some clones are absent from its copies; in checked studies, under half trace to an unresolved V gene, and the reason for the others is unknown. V and J calls and clone size are those listed in that table; D and trimming were worked out from the DNA. This sample lists roughly 180,000 clones; about 80% were detected once. Of the sample, less than 9% falls within the top ten clones.

CDR1 and CDR2, per the germline V gene, are MNHEY and SVGAGI. The CDR3 has 16 amino acids, counting the end cysteine and phenylalanine. Only the CDR3 portion is preserved as DNA: 48 bases, with reading frame beginning at the first base. Relative to germline, V is missing 4 bases and J is missing 0 bases, with 5 bases of the junction outside any gene match. This sequence was found in a man between 18 and 29 years old in good health and CMV-seropositive. The source material was PBMCs. The chain couples TRBV6-5 to TRBJ2-3; TRBD2 agrees with 9 junctional bases. The sequenced DNA is TGTGCCAGCAGTTTCATAGCGGGAGAAAGCACAGATACGCAGTATTTT. Its coded protein is CASSFIAGESTDTQYF.